The rows below give T cell receptor beta chains drawn from one sample of a study of shared clonotypes between healthy human individuals. Clones were sequenced by immunoSEQ multiplex PCR, and TCRdb holds only the in-frame ones, with some missing. This sample has around 560,000 clones, with approximately 95% found just once. The sequencing sample was made of naive CD8+ T cells sorted from blood. The origin of the receptors is a woman younger than 45 in good health. CDR3s include the opening cysteine and the closing phenylalanine or tryptophan. A D gene is named only where the DNA matches it firmly. Size is omitted from some rows. Given values are once, few, many or a class for expanded clones.

size: .; J: TRBJ2-1; V: TRBV29-1; D: .; CDR3: CSVEWEHLEQFF; DNA: TGCAGCGTTGAGTGGGAGCACCTGGAGCAGTTCTTC
size: once; J: TRBJ2-7; V: TRBV28; D: .; CDR3: CASSLVAYEQYF; DNA: TGTGCCAGCAGTTTGGTAGCCTACGAGCAGTACTTC
size: .; J: TRBJ2-2; V: TRBV5-5; D: .; CDR3: CASSLEALSAEDTGELFF; DNA: TGTGCCAGCAGCTTGGAGGCTTTGTCGGCAGAAGACACCGGGGAGCTGTTTTTT
size: .; J: TRBJ2-7; V: TRBV23-1; D: TRBD2; CDR3: CASSQWGGRTGPYEQYF; DNA: TGCGCCAGCAGTCAATGGGGCGGGAGAACGGGCCCCTACGAGCAGTACTTC
size: .; J: TRBJ2-6; V: TRBV27; D: .; CDR3: CASSQTGLAGANVLTF; DNA: TGTGCCAGCAGTCAAACAGGGTTGGCCGGGGCCAACGTCCTGACTTTC
size: .; J: TRBJ2-7; V: TRBV5-1; D: TRBD2; CDR3: CASSFRTSYEQYF; DNA: TGCGCCAGCAGCTTCCGGACTAGCTACGAGCAGTACTTC
size: once; J: TRBJ1-1; V: TRBV27; D: .; CDR3: CASSLSGVLYTEAFF; DNA: TGTGCCAGCAGTTTATCAGGGGTTTTGTACACTGAAGCTTTCTTT
size: .; J: TRBJ1-3; V: TRBV5-1; D: TRBD1; CDR3: CASSPNRTGLSGNTIYF; DNA: TGCGCCAGCAGCCCCAACCGGACAGGTCTCTCTGGAAACACCATATATTTT
size: .; J: TRBJ2-7; V: TRBV29-1; D: .; CDR3: CSVETGMSYEQYF; DNA: TGCAGCGTTGAAACAGGAATGTCCTACGAGCAGTACTTC
size: .; J: TRBJ2-3; V: TRBV7-2; D: TRBD2; CDR3: CASSPSGLTDTQYF; DNA: TGTGCCAGCAGCCCTAGCGGGCTCACAGATACGCAGTATTTT
size: .; J: TRBJ2-5; V: TRBV28; D: .; CDR3: CASSSSETQETQYF; DNA: TGTGCCAGCAGTTCTTCCGAGACCCAAGAGACCCAGTACTTC
size: .; J: TRBJ2-5; V: TRBV19; D: TRBD1; CDR3: CASRDTGGETQYF; DNA: TGTGCCAGTAGAGATACAGGGGGGGAGACCCAGTACTTC
size: .; J: TRBJ2-3; V: TRBV27; D: .; CDR3: CASGLSTDTQYF; DNA: TGTGCCAGCGGACTTAGCACAGATACGCAGTATTTT
size: .; J: TRBJ1-1; V: TRBV19; D: TRBD1; CDR3: CASSDRGNTEAFF; DNA: TGTGCCAGTAGTGACAGGGGTAACACTGAAGCTTTCTTT
size: .; J: TRBJ1-1; V: TRBV13; D: .; CDR3: CASSFRRAANTEAFF; DNA: TGTGCCAGCAGCTTCAGGAGGGCCGCCAACACTGAAGCTTTCTTT
size: .; J: TRBJ2-7; V: TRBV29-1; D: .; CDR3: CSVELALPSYEQYF; DNA: TGCAGCGTTGAACTAGCGCTGCCCTCCTACGAGCAGTACTTC
size: .; J: TRBJ1-5; V: TRBV19; D: .; CDR3: CASSVRDSNQPQHF; DNA: TGTGCCAGTAGTGTGCGGGACAGCAATCAGCCCCAGCATTTT
size: once; J: TRBJ2-7; V: TRBV9; D: .; CDR3: CASSVDSRIYEQYF; DNA: TGTGCCAGCAGCGTAGATTCGCGTATTTACGAGCAGTACTTC
size: once; J: TRBJ2-3; V: TRBV5-6; D: TRBD2; CDR3: CASTEGGLAELTDTQYF; DNA: TGTGCCAGCACCGAAGGGGGACTAGCGGAGCTCACAGATACGCAGTATTTT
size: .; J: TRBJ2-1; V: TRBV27; D: TRBD1; CDR3: CASSSGDRHNEQFF; DNA: TGTGCCAGCAGTTCAGGGGACAGACACAATGAGCAGTTCTTC